Following are 16 T cell receptor beta chains from one sample sequenced in a study of beta chain features in type 1 diabetes. The study reverse transcribed the entire isolated RNA, so it sequenced expressed TCRB transcripts. Using immunoSEQ multiplex PCR, the repertoire was profiled, and TCRdb retains in-frame clones only, with some absent. The table lists under 400,000 clones, less than 15% of them singletons. Sample: central memory CD4+ T cells from blood. The receptors shown here come from a man aged 25 to 45 in good health.

The rearrangement joins TRBV11-2 to TRBJ2-3; D is unresolved. Germline V CDR1 and CDR2: SGHAT, FQNNGV. Between the trimmed V and J ends, which lost 6 bases and 5 bases, there was a span of 6 bases. This CDR3 is built from 11 residues. CDR3 nucleotides: TGTGCCAGCAGGCAGATAGATACGCAGTATTTT. Its translation is CASRQIDTQYF.

This clone was counted at least ten times. The V and J genes are TRBV10-3 and TRBJ2-3; TRBD2 might be the D (6 bases). CDR1 and CDR2 from the germline V gene are ENHRY and SYGVKD. V was pared by 4 bases and J by 3 bases, with 11 bases between. This CDR3 contains 14 residues. CDR3 region: CAISVGGSTDTQYF. In DNA, the CDR3 is TGTGCCATCAGTGTCGGGGGAAGTACAGATACGCAGTATTTT.

In its sample, this clone was seen a few times. The chain has TRBV18 and TRBJ2-5; the D is unclear. Trimming left V 5 bases short and J 0 bases short, with 10 bases between. Germline V gene data show CDR1 as KGHSH and CDR2 as LQKENI. The CDR3 consists of 14 residues. The CDR3 is CASSSGRNQETQYF. CDR3 nucleotides: TGTGCCAGCTCATCCGGACGGAACCAAGAGACCCAGTACTTC. Full variable domain (rest looked up from reference TRBV18 and TRBJ2-5): NAGVMQNPRHLVRRRGQEARLRCSPMKGHSHVYWYRQLPEEGLKFMVYLQKENIIDESGMPKERFSAEFPKEGPSILRIQQVVRGDSAAYFCASSSGRNQETQYFGPGTRLLVL.

The CDR3 DNA sequence: TGTGCCAGCAGCGATGGAGTTGAGCAGTTCTTC. This codes for CASSDGVEQFF. The rearrangement uses TRBV7-2 and TRBJ2-1; D ambiguous. Trimming took 5 bases from V and 9 from J, leaving 8 bases between them. Germline V lookup: CDR1 SGHTA, CDR2 FQGNSA. The CDR3 is 11 residues long. Complete variable domain (other parts from reference TRBV7-2 and TRBJ2-1): GAGVSQSPSNKVTEKGKDVELRCDPISGHTALYWYRQSLGQGLEFLIYFQGNSAPDKSGLPSDRFSAERTGGSVSTLTIQRTQQEDSAVYLCASSDGVEQFFGPGTRLTVL.

This clone has more than one count but fewer than ten. The CDR3 nucleotides are TGTGCCAGCCGACAGGGGGCATTTGGAAACACCATATATTTT. Its translation: CASRQGAFGNTIYF. The genes are TRBV27 and TRBJ1-3; TRBD1 matches at 10 bases. The CDR3 is 14 amino acids. Germline V gene lookup returns CDR1 MNHEY and CDR2 SMNVEV (reference sequence). Trimming at V came to 8 bases and at J to 3 bases, leaving 4 bases not matched to a gene.

This clone was counted a few times. CDR3 coding DNA: TGTGCCAGCAGCCTACGGGTTAACTATGGCTACACCTTC. Translating gives CASSLRVNYGYTF. This chain joins TRBV25-1 and TRBJ1-2; D call uncertain. Trimming shortened V by 6 bases and J by 1 base, and 9 bases separated the two germline ends. The CDR3 loop spans 13 amino acids. Germline values: CDR1 MGHDK, CDR2 SYGVNS.

This clone has more than one count but fewer than ten. The V gene is TRBV7-2, the J gene TRBJ1-1; TRBD1 matches 8 bases. The V and J ends lost 1 base and 5 bases, in that order; junction bases with no gene match: 6. Germline V lookup: CDR1 SGHTA, CDR2 FQGNSA. The length of the CDR3 is 15 residues. Here the CDR3 DNA reads TGTGCCAGCAGCTTAGAGCAGGGGGCGCGAACTGAAGCTTTCTTT. It translates to CASSLEQGARTEAFF.

This chain connects TRBV30 to TRBJ2-7; D call uncertain. The length of the CDR3 is 13 residues. Trimming pared 0 bases from V and 6 bases from J, leaving 12 bases between. Germline V gives CDR1 GTSNPN, CDR2 SVGIG (reference sequence). CDR3: CAWSVKVKSEQYV. Written as DNA, the CDR3 is TGTGCCTGGAGTGTAAAGGTAAAAAGCGAGCAGTACGTC.

This clone was counted at least ten times. The J gene is TRBJ1-1, the V gene TRBV11-3; TRBD1 aligns across 7 bases. Germline V gene data show CDR1 as SGHNT and CDR2 as YENEEA. This CDR3 is built from 15 residues. The V and J ends lost 4 bases and 1 base, in that order; junction bases with no gene match: 6. The CDR3 region has the DNA TGTGCCAGCAGCTCGGGGGGACAGCGGAACACTGAAGCTTTCTTT. Translated: CASSSGGQRNTEAFF.

As concerns this clone: The junction does not match germline at one end; this may be a read error. This chain uses TRBV6-5 with TRBJ1-1, with no clear D. CDR1 is MNHEY and CDR2 is SVGAGI in the germline V gene. The CDR3 runs 12 residues. CDR3 nucleotide sequence: TGTGCCAGCAGTTACCTCCAAGGTGAATCTTTCTTT. Its protein is CASSYLQGESFF.

The chain has TRBV7-9 and TRBJ1-5; a weak D match, TRBD1 (5 bases). This CDR3 region has 12 residues. The germline CDR1 and CDR2 sequences are SEHNR and FQNEAQ (reference sequence). V was pared by 10 bases and J by 4 bases, with 11 bases between. The CDR3 sequence: CANLTVNQPQHF. CDR3 coding DNA: TGTGCCAACCTGACAGTTAATCAGCCCCAGCATTTT.

The chain couples TRBV5-4 to TRBJ2-7; 7 positions agree with TRBD1. The CDR3 extends over 15 amino acids. With 4 bases clipped from V and 3 bases from J, the junction kept 10 bases outside the gene matches. The germline CDR1 and CDR2 sequences are SGHNT and YYREEE (reference sequence). The CDR3 nucleotides read TGTGCCAGCAGCCGCCAACAGGGGACCTTCTACGAGCAGTACTTC. Amino acids: CASSRQQGTFYEQYF.

In its sample, this clone was seen a few times. CDR3 residues: CASSRPNEGLAKNIQYF. The CDR3 region has the DNA TGTGCCAGCAGCCGACCTAACGAGGGACTAGCCAAAAACATTCAGTACTTC. V is TRBV5-4 and J is TRBJ2-4, with D perhaps TRBD2 (6 bases). Deletions cut 4 bases from V and 0 bases from J, with 17 bases between. The CDR3 extends over 17 amino acids. The germline CDR1 and CDR2 sequences are SGHNT and YYREEE (reference sequence).

This clone was observed a few times. V is TRBV6-1 and J is TRBJ1-2; the D is unclear. This CDR3 has 14 residues. Between the trimmed V and J ends, which lost 1 base and 5 bases, there was a span of 11 bases. The germline V gene encodes CDR1 MNHNS and CDR2 SASEGT. CDR3 sequence reads: CASSEESGGYGYTF. In DNA form, the CDR3 reads TGTGCCAGCAGTGAAGAGTCGGGCGGGTATGGCTACACCTTC.

The CDR3 DNA follows: TGCGCCAGCAAACCCGGTGGGACTAGGATGGGCAATGAGCAGTTCTTC. This codes for CASKPGGTRMGNEQFF. The rearrangement links TRBV5-1 to TRBJ2-1; 8 positions match TRBD2. Germline loops: CDR1 SGHRS, CDR2 YFSETQ. The CDR3 is 16 amino acids. The V segment lost 6 bases and the J segment 6 bases; nucleotides outside the gene matches: 14.

As regards this clone: In the same sample, other DNA sequences code for this CDR3. The J gene is TRBJ2-3, the V gene TRBV7-9; the D gene could be TRBD1 or TRBD2 (6 bases each). Germline assignment: CDR1 SEHNR and CDR2 FQNEAQ (reference sequence). The ends were cut back, 6 bases at V and 6 bases at J, with 10 bases in the middle. The CDR3 covers 12 residues. The CDR3 spells CASRLGGDTQYF. Here the CDR3 DNA reads TGTGCCAGCAGGTTGGGGGGCGATACGCAGTATTTT. Supplemented by reference TRBV7-9 and TRBJ2-3, the full variable domain reads DTGVSQNPRHKITKRGQNVTFRCDPISEHNRLYWYRQTLGQGPEFLTYFQNEAQLEKSRLLSDRFSAERPKGSFSTLEIQRTEQGDSAMYLCASRLGGDTQYFGPGTRLTVL.